The 8 T cell receptor beta chains below all came from one sample that was sequenced in a study of blood T cell repertoires in COVID-19. This table comes from immunoSEQ multiplex PCR, and its TCRdb copy is limited to in-frame clones, with some not included. The sample lists 150,000 to 250,000 clones; about 90% were seen once. Sequenced material: PBMCs or T cells enriched from blood (not recorded which). Every receptor here comes from a woman in her twenties or thirties who had recovered from COVID-19.

The CDR3 is CASSLETGRDYGYTF. In DNA form, the CDR3 reads TGTGCCAGCAGCTTAGAGACCGGGCGGGACTATGGCTACACCTTC. V gene TRBV7-2 combines with J gene TRBJ1-2; no definite D call. Per germline, CDR1 SGHTA and CDR2 FQGNSA. CDR3 length: 15 residues. Trimming stripped 1 base from V and 3 bases from J, with 12 bases between. Filled out from reference TRBV7-2 and TRBJ1-2, the complete variable domain reads GAGVSQSPSNKVTEKGKDVELRCDPISGHTALYWYRQSLGQGLEFLIYFQGNSAPDKSGLPSDRFSAERTGGSVSTLTIQRTQQEDSAVYLCASSLETGRDYGYTFGSGTRLTVV.

This chain links TRBV7-2 with TRBJ2-2; 7 nucleotides align to TRBD1. CDR3 length equals 15 residues. Trimming took 5 bases from V and 4 from J; bases not matched to a gene: 7. Germline V lookup: CDR1 SGHTA, CDR2 FQGNSA. CDR3 in DNA: TGTGCCAGCAGCCAAGACAGGGTAGTCACCGGGGAGCTGTTTTTT. Translation gives CASSQDRVVTGELFF.

The V gene is TRBV5-1, the J gene TRBJ2-5, with D possibly TRBD1 on 5 matching bases. Trimming took 2 bases from V and 3 from J, leaving 8 bases between them. From germline, CDR1 is SGHRS and CDR2 YFSETQ. This CDR3 comprises 13 residues. CDR3 bases: TGCGCCAGCAGCTTCCTAGGGGAAGAGACCCAGTACTTC. It codes for CASSFLGEETQYF.

The genes are TRBV11-3 and TRBJ2-5; perhaps TRBD2 as D (7 bases). Trimming removed 4 bases at V and 5 bases at J, with 20 bases between. The CDR3 has 16 amino acids. CDR1 and CDR2 from the germline V gene are SGHNT and YENEEA. CDR3: CASSSGGGPRRETQYF. The CDR3 DNA reads as TGTGCCAGCAGCTCCGGCGGGGGCCCGCGGAGGGAGACCCAGTACTTC.

The chain combines TRBV24-1 with TRBJ2-3; D gene unclear. CDR3 size: 14 residues. V lost 0 bases, J lost 1 base, and 4 bases lay in between. Germline lookup yields CDR1 KGHDR and CDR2 SFDVKD. CDR3 coding DNA: TGTGCCACCAGTGATTTGGGCCGCACAGATACGCAGTATTTT. Protein: CATSDLGRTDTQYF.

The V call is TRBV6-5, the J call TRBJ2-1; 8 positions match TRBD1. After removal of 5 bases from V and 4 bases from J, the junction contained 4 bases not matched to a gene. This CDR3 contains 14 residues. Looked up from germline, CDR1 is MNHEY and CDR2 is SVGAGI. DNA for the CDR3: TGTGCCAGCAGTCAGGGGGCGCGGTACAATGAGCAGTTCTTC. It codes for CASSQGARYNEQFF.

This clone was detected only a few times. J is TRBJ1-5 and V is TRBV27, with TRBD1 identical over 8 bases. CDR3 length: 15 residues. J lost 7 bases, V lost 3 bases, and 8 bases had no gene match. The germline V gene has CDR1 MNHEY and CDR2 SMNVEV (reference sequence). The CDR3 bases are TGTGCCAGCAGTTTCCAAGACAGGGGTCTACAGCCCCAGCATTTT. Translation gives CASSFQDRGLQPQHF.

DNA of the CDR3: TGTGCCAGCAGCTTATGGACTAGCGGGGCCGGGGAGCTGTTTTTT. Amino acid sequence: CASSLWTSGAGELFF. This chain joins TRBV7-2 and TRBJ2-2; TRBD2 matches at 12 bases. The germline V gene encodes CDR1 SGHTA and CDR2 FQGNSA. V dropped 2 bases and J dropped 6; count of bases not matched to a gene: 1. The CDR3 is 15 residues long.